The present TCR beta chain was sequenced within a study of PD-L1 blockade in urothelial cancer. About the study: At 3 weeks after treatment start (second dose) and again at 6 weeks, blood was analyzed. Blood samples contained a median about 150,000 T cells.

Trimming took 5 bases from V and 4 from J, leaving 9 bases between them. Germline V gene sequence: CDR1 MDHEN, CDR2 SYDVKM. CDR3 length equals 12 residues. Synthetic templates analogous to TCR were spiked into all PCRs individually. TCRdb keeps only in-frame clones here, not all; method: immunoSEQ multiplex PCR. The sample carries tens of thousands of clones, roughly 90% recorded once. This chain links TRBV28 with TRBJ2-7; D perhaps matches TRBD2 (6 bases). The sequencing used PBMCs, collected around atezolizumab (anti-PD-L1) treatment. The source of this sequence is a man in his 70s with urothelial cancer. The CDR3 DNA reads TGTGCCAGCAGTCTGGGACTTTACGAGCAGTACTTC. Translating gives CASSLGLYEQYF.